Listed here are 30 T cell receptor beta chains from one sample, sequenced in a study of persistence of HIV-infected CD4 T cells. The immunoSEQ assay was version 4, run in survey mode. The method was immunoSEQ multiplex PCR; TCRdb's version includes in-frame clones alone and lacks a portion of them. The sample lists about 40,000 clones, about 84% seen once, with approximately 15% in the top ten. Cells were stimulated with overlapping HIV-1 Gag 15-mer peptides. CD40L-negative CD69-negative CD45RO-high memory CD4+ T cells were sorted as populations depleted of antigen-responding cells. No antigen is known for these receptors. This sample comprised CD4+ T cells sorted from PBMCs after approximately 18-hour stimulation, obtained from a patient who received antiretroviral therapy. Source of these receptors: an adult man with HIV who was CMV-seropositive.

V usage is TRBV7-2 and J usage is TRBJ2-7; 9 positions agree with TRBD1. V was pared by 5 bases and J by 3 bases, with 11 bases of the junction left unmatched. This CDR3 has 16 residues. Germline V gives CDR1 SGHTA, CDR2 FQGNSA. CDR3 DNA sequence: TGTGCCAGCAGCCGGACAGGGGACAACAAATTCTACGAGCAGTACTTC. It yields the protein CASSRTGDNKFYEQYF.

This chain connects TRBV6-4 to TRBJ2-7; 9 bases are shared with TRBD1. This CDR3 region has 15 residues. The germline CDR1 and CDR2 sequences are MRHNA and SNTAGT. The J segment lost 2 bases and the V segment lost 2 bases, leaving 4 bases of the junction unmatched. CDR3 in amino acids: CASSDRDRGAYEQYF. The CDR3 nucleotides are TGTGCCAGCAGTGACCGCGACAGGGGGGCCTACGAGCAGTACTTC.

The CDR3 region is CAWSVEVSGNTIYF. DNA for the CDR3: TGTGCCTGGAGTGTAGAGGTGTCTGGAAACACCATATATTTT. This chain connects TRBV30 to TRBJ1-3, with D unresolved. The CDR3 is 14 residues long. Germline V gives CDR1 GTSNPN, CDR2 SVGIG (reference sequence). Trimming pared 0 bases from V and 1 base from J, leaving 7 bases between. The full variable domain, completed using reference TRBV30 and TRBJ1-3, is SQTIHQWPATLVQPVGSPLSLECTVEGTSNPNLYWYRQAAGRGLQLLFYSVGIGQISSEVPQNLSASRPQDRQFILSSKKLLLSDSGFYLCAWSVEVSGNTIYFGEGSWLTVV.

This clone was picked up a small number of times. CDR3 bases: TGTGCCAGCAGCGTACTAGGGGACTCTCCCTACGAGCAGTACTTC. It is translated as CASSVLGDSPYEQYF. V usage is TRBV9 and J usage is TRBJ2-7; maybe TRBD2 (6 bases). This CDR3 contains 15 residues. Germline values: CDR1 SGDLS, CDR2 YYNGEE. V shed 1 base and J shed 2 bases, with 13 bases lying between them.

The V call is TRBV7-8, the J call TRBJ2-1; D may match TRBD1 or TRBD2 (5 bases each). The CDR3 covers 13 residues. V was clipped by 1 base and J by 12 bases, with 13 bases between them. CDR1 and CDR2 (germline): SGHVS, FQNEAQ. The CDR3 sequence: CASSLDPRERQFF. CDR3 sequence (DNA): TGTGCCAGCAGCTTAGACCCCAGGGAGCGGCAGTTCTTC. The full variable domain, in which reference TRBV7-8 and TRBJ2-1 provide the parts outside the CDR3, is GAGVSQSPRYKVAKRGQDVALRCDPISGHVSLFWYQQALGQGPEFLTYFQNEAQLDKSGLPSDRFFAERPEGSVSTLKIQRTQQEDSAVYLCASSLDPRERQFFGPGTRLTVL.

The J gene is TRBJ1-1, the V gene TRBV19; D ambiguous. The V and J ends lost 1 base and 1 base respectively, with 10 bases between them. This CDR3 is 15 amino acids long. Germline-derived CDR1 and CDR2 are LNHDA and SQIVND (reference sequence). The CDR3 coding sequence is TGTGCCAGTAGTATAGGAGGCATGAGGAACACTGAAGCTTTCTTT. Its protein product is CASSIGGMRNTEAFF. The variable domain in full, completed from reference TRBV19 and TRBJ1-1, reads DGGITQSPKYLFRKEGQNVTLSCEQNLNHDAMYWYRQDPGQGLRLIYYSQIVNDFQKGDIAEGYSVSREKKESFPLTVTSAQKNPTAFYLCASSIGGMRNTEAFFGQGTRLTVV.

The rearrangement uses TRBV27 and TRBJ2-1, with D perhaps matching TRBD1 (6 bases). Trimming stripped 2 bases from V and 4 bases from J, with 21 bases between. The germline CDR1 and CDR2 sequences are MNHEY and SMNVEV (reference sequence). This CDR3 region has 18 residues. In DNA form, the CDR3 reads TGTGCCAGCAGTTTACCCCCCAGGGGCAGGGATGTATACAATGAGCAGTTCTTC. Its translation is CASSLPPRGRDVYNEQFF.

This chain connects TRBV6-6 to TRBJ2-5, with 7 bases aligning to TRBD1. J lost 0 bases, V lost 6 bases, and 4 bases had no gene match. The CDR3 loop spans 14 amino acids. The germline gives CDR1 MNHNY, CDR2 SVGAGI (reference sequence). The CDR3 DNA reads TGTGCCAGCAGGACGGGACAGTACCAAGAGACCCAGTACTTC. Translation gives CASRTGQYQETQYF.

Only a few counts were recorded for this clone. The genes are TRBV6-4 and TRBJ2-3; 8 bases agree with TRBD1. V shed 5 bases and J 10 bases; nucleotides not matched to a gene: 5. This CDR3 region has 12 residues. The germline V gene has CDR1 MRHNA and CDR2 SNTAGT. The CDR3 DNA reads as TGTGCCAGCAGTCAGACAGGGGACGCGCAGTATTTT. This translates into CASSQTGDAQYF.

V is TRBV29-1 and J is TRBJ2-5; TRBD2 agrees at 7 bases. V was clipped by 6 bases and J by 5 bases; unmatched bases: 9. The CDR3 loop spans 13 amino acids. Germline values: CDR1 SQVTM, CDR2 ANQGSEA. CDR3 sequence reads: CSVGRGPWETQYF. DNA of the CDR3: TGCAGCGTGGGGAGGGGCCCCTGGGAGACCCAGTACTTC.

This chain uses TRBV5-5 with TRBJ1-5, with TRBD1 matching 8 bases. V was pared by 0 bases and J by 9 bases, with 8 bases of the junction left unmatched. Germline V gene lookup returns CDR1 SGHKS and CDR2 YYEKEE (reference sequence). This CDR3 region has 15 residues. This chain's CDR3 is CASSLVGQGSRPQHF. The CDR3 bases are TGTGCCAGCAGCTTGGTTGGACAGGGAAGTAGGCCCCAGCATTTT. The variable domain in full, with the rest retrieved from reference TRBV5-5 and TRBJ1-5, is DAGVTQSPTHLIKTRGQQVTLRCSPISGHKSVSWYQQVLGQGPQFIFQYYEKEERGRGNFPDRFSARQFPNYSSELNVNALLLGDSALYLCASSLVGQGSRPQHFGDGTRLSIL.

This chain links TRBV11-2 with TRBJ2-7, with D unclear. CDR1 and CDR2 from the germline V gene are SGHAT and FQNNGV. V was clipped by 2 bases and J by 3 bases, with 8 bases between them. The CDR3 loop spans 13 amino acids. CDR3 bases: TGTGCCAGCAGCTTAAGCGCAGGCTACGAGCAGTACTTC. Its protein product is CASSLSAGYEQYF. The full variable domain, completed using reference TRBV11-2 and TRBJ2-7, is EAGVAQSPRYKIIEKRQSVAFWCNPISGHATLYWYQQILGQGPKLLIQFQNNGVVDDSQLPKDRFSAERLKGVDSTLKIQPAKLEDSAVYLCASSLSAGYEQYFGPGTRLTVT.

The J gene is TRBJ1-2, the V gene TRBV19; no firm D call. This CDR3 comprises 11 residues. V lost 10 bases, J lost 8 bases, and 14 bases lay in between. The germline gives CDR1 LNHDA, CDR2 SQIVND (reference sequence). The DNA of the CDR3 is TGTGCCACCGGGATGGCTCTGGGCTACACCTTC. This encodes CATGMALGYTF.

The chain joins TRBV28 to TRBJ1-5; no definite D call. The CDR3 contains 15 residues. Germline V lookup: CDR1 MDHEN, CDR2 SYDVKM. V lost 2 bases to trimming and J lost 2 bases, with 10 bases between them. CDR3 residues: CASSLDSAGNQPQHF. DNA of the CDR3: TGTGCCAGCAGTTTAGATTCTGCTGGCAATCAGCCCCAGCATTTT.

J is TRBJ2-5 and V is TRBV6-5; D uncertain. Trimming cost V 4 bases and J 4 bases, with 7 bases left between them. The germline V gene encodes CDR1 MNHEY and CDR2 SVGAGI. The CDR3 has 12 residues. The CDR3: CASSSTGETQYF. The CDR3 region has the DNA TGTGCCAGCAGTTCAACGGGAGAGACCCAGTACTTC.

The J gene is TRBJ1-2, the V gene TRBV6-1; D is unclear. The CDR3 loop spans 14 amino acids. V lost 1 base and J 1 base, leaving 7 bases between the germline ends. CDR1 MNHNS and CDR2 SASEGT come from the germline V gene. The CDR3 nucleotides read TGTGCCAGCAGTGAAGTACCCGGTAACTATGGCTACACCTTC. It encodes CASSEVPGNYGYTF.

The J gene is TRBJ2-3, the V gene TRBV7-8, with D tentatively TRBD2 (5 bases). The CDR3 is made up of 15 amino acids. The V gene's germline CDR1 is SGHVS and CDR2 FQNEAQ. V was trimmed by 2 bases and J by 1 base, leaving 10 bases between them. CDR3 sequence: CASSLLSVGTDTQYF. In DNA, the CDR3 is TGTGCCAGCAGCTTACTTAGCGTGGGCACAGATACGCAGTATTTT.

The rearrangement joins TRBV12-5 to TRBJ2-3; D is unresolved. Germline V CDR1 and CDR2: LGHNT, FRNRAP. This CDR3 contains 14 residues. V was trimmed by 5 bases and J by 2 bases, leaving 11 bases between them. The CDR3 loop reads CASGIYGFTDTQYF. The CDR3 DNA reads TGTGCTAGTGGTATCTACGGTTTCACAGATACGCAGTATTTT.

This clone has a handful of counts. The chain is built from TRBV9 and TRBJ1-5, with D maybe TRBD1 (5 bases). V was cut by 0 bases and J by 5 bases, with 12 bases left in between. Germline CDR1 is SGDLS and CDR2 is YYNGEE. The CDR3 length is 15 residues. CDR3 residues: CASSVAAGNDQPQHF. The CDR3 DNA reads as TGTGCCAGCAGCGTAGCGGCAGGGAACGATCAGCCCCAGCATTTT.

The chain combines TRBV19 with TRBJ1-1; tentative D call: TRBD1 (5 bases). Germline V CDR1 and CDR2: LNHDA, SQIVND (reference sequence). This CDR3 has 15 residues. The germline V and J ends were trimmed by 9 bases and 4 bases, with 21 bases remaining between them. The CDR3 region is CASANAGLLRTEAFF. The CDR3 nucleotides are TGTGCCAGCGCCAACGCAGGGCTCCTGCGCACTGAAGCTTTCTTT.

A single count supports this clone. This chain connects TRBV3-1 (or the pseudogene TRBV3-2) to TRBJ2-7; TRBD1 agrees at 9 bases. The V gene's germline CDR1 is LGHDT and CDR2 YNNKEL (reference sequence). The CDR3 covers 13 residues. After removal of 6 bases from V and 2 bases from J, the junction contained 2 bases not matched to a gene. As DNA, the CDR3 is TGTGCCAGCAGTCGGGACAGGGCCTACGAGCAGTACTTC. It specifies CASSRDRAYEQYF.

This clone was recorded a few times. Written as DNA, the CDR3 is TGTGCCAGCAGTCCCCGGGACAGGGCAGTGTCACCCCTCCACTTT. Protein: CASSPRDRAVSPLHF. V and J are TRBV27 and TRBJ1-6; the match to TRBD1 covers 9 bases. J was trimmed by 10 bases and V by 5 bases; bases with no gene match: 9. From germline, CDR1 is MNHEY and CDR2 SMNVEV (reference sequence). This CDR3 contains 15 residues.

The V gene is TRBV5-1, the J gene TRBJ2-1; D is possibly TRBD1 or TRBD2 (5 bases each). With 1 base removed from V and 6 bases from J, the gap between germline ends came to 11 bases. Germline assignment: CDR1 SGHRS and CDR2 YFSETQ. CDR3 length equals 14 residues. The CDR3 sequence: CASSLTVGANEQFF. The CDR3 DNA follows: TGCGCCAGCAGCTTGACGGTCGGGGCCAATGAGCAGTTCTTC.

This chain joins TRBV10-3 and TRBJ2-7; 8 bases are shared with TRBD1. V dropped 0 bases and J dropped 2; count of bases not matched to a gene: 3. Germline lookup yields CDR1 ENHRY and CDR2 SYGVKD. CDR3 length equals 15 residues. CDR3 DNA sequence: TGTGCCATCAGTGAGTCGCCAGGGGGCCCCTACGAGCAGTACTTC. Amino acids: CAISESPGGPYEQYF.

The rearrangement uses TRBV6-5 and TRBJ1-2; maybe TRBD1 (5 bases). V was cut by 6 bases and J by 4 bases, with 15 bases left in between. The germline V gene has CDR1 MNHEY and CDR2 SVGAGI. CDR3 size: 14 residues. Written as DNA, the CDR3 is TGTGCCAGCAGGGGGGAAAGGGCAGGCTATGGCTACACCTTC. Translation gives CASRGERAGYGYTF.

The V and J genes are TRBV14 and TRBJ2-5, with D tentatively TRBD2 (6 bases). Germline loops: CDR1 SGHDN, CDR2 FVKESK. The CDR3 consists of 18 residues. Trimming took 0 bases from V and 5 from J, leaving 22 bases between them. The DNA for the CDR3 is TGTGCCAGCAGCCAAGAGAAGCGGAAACTAGCCGGAGGGGAGACCCAGTACTTC. Protein: CASSQEKRKLAGGETQYF.

This chain uses TRBV3-1 (or the pseudogene TRBV3-2) with TRBJ1-2; 7 bases are shared with TRBD1. Germline lookup yields CDR1 LGHDT and CDR2 YNNKEL (reference sequence). Unmatched junction bases numbered 7, after V lost 6 bases and J lost 0 bases. The CDR3 spans 15 residues. The DNA of the CDR3 is TGTGCCAGCAGATTAAAGGGACAGACTAACTATGGCTACACCTTC. Its protein is CASRLKGQTNYGYTF.

CDR3 sequence: CASPTDSYGYTF. The DNA for the CDR3 is TGTGCCTCCCCGACAGACTCCTATGGCTACACCTTC. The chain joins TRBV30 to TRBJ1-2; weak D call: TRBD1 (5 bases). Per the germline V gene, CDR1 is GTSNPN and CDR2 is SVGIG (reference sequence). V was trimmed by 7 bases and J by 4 bases, leaving 13 bases between them. This CDR3 contains 12 residues.

The chain recombines TRBV5-1 with TRBJ2-1; no firm D call. Trimming shortened V by 0 bases and J by 0 bases, and 13 bases separated the two germline ends. Germline values: CDR1 SGHRS, CDR2 YFSETQ. CDR3 length: 17 amino acids. The chain's CDR3 is CASSLVAGTGSYNEQFF. CDR3 DNA sequence: TGCGCCAGCAGCTTGGTAGCTGGCACCGGCTCCTACAATGAGCAGTTCTTC.

The chain joins TRBV7-8 to TRBJ1-5; a possible D gene is TRBD1 (5 bases). V lost 2 bases to trimming and J lost 8 bases, with 10 bases between them. The germline V gene encodes CDR1 SGHVS and CDR2 FQNEAQ. This CDR3 spans 13 amino acids. CDR3 DNA sequence: TGTGCCAGCAGCTTATCGGGGGATAAGCCCCAGCATTTT. Protein product: CASSLSGDKPQHF.